This T cell receptor beta chain was identified in a study of human T cells and chemical hapten exposure. Study-level background: The patients, most of them female, presented with alopecia areata, totalis or universalis. Per-sample TCR yield variability stemmed mainly from small pooled library volume differences.

This clonotype was picked up many times. Trimming pared 3 bases from V and 8 bases from J, leaving 10 bases between. In germline, CDR1 is SEHNR, CDR2 FQNEAQ (reference sequence). This CDR3 comprises 12 residues. Time point meaning: pre-sensitization, week 0. The treatment is: therapeutic diphenylcyclopropenone sensitization with weekly scalp DPC. Total RNA extraction was carried out from unfractionated whole blood. TCRdb used MiXCR to reprocess the RACE reads, holding one entry per CDR3 protein. This table has about 68,000 distinct CDR3 sequences, over 9.5% appearing once. This rearrangement joins TRBV7-9 to TRBJ1-2; unclear D gene. The clonotype originates from a woman aged 45-65 years with alopecia areata. Some clones in this sample may be carry-over from other donors' samples. The sample consisted of whole blood, taken in connection with sensitization to the hapten diphenylcyclopropenone (DPC). The CDR3 here is CASSFSLEGYTF. DNA for the CDR3: TGTGCCAGCAGCTTTTCGTTAGAAGGCTACACCTTC.